This is a list of T cell receptor beta chains from one sample in a study of cytomegalovirus exposure and HLA in healthy donors. TCRdb keeps only in-frame clones here, not all; method: immunoSEQ multiplex PCR. The table lists 80,000 or so clones, 75% to 85% of them singletons. Sequenced material: PBMCs. These receptors were taken from a man aged 45-60 years in good health and CMV-seropositive. CDR3s include the opening cysteine and the closing phenylalanine or tryptophan. D genes are given only for firm matches. The listing skips clone size in some rows; elsewhere it reads once, few, many or a size class.

V	size	D	J	CDR3	DNA
TRBV4-2	-	-	TRBJ2-7	CASSPVFIRDSSYEQYF	TGTGCCAGCAGCCCAGTCTTTATCCGGGACTCCTCCTACGAGCAGTACTTC
TRBV7-9	-	TRBD2	TRBJ2-5	CASSLGWAVAGEVETQYF	TGTGCCAGCAGCTTAGGTTGGGCGGTAGCGGGAGAGGTAGAGACCCAGTACTTC
TRBV10-2	-	-	TRBJ2-3	CASSGDSSGAQYF	TGCGCCAGCAGTGGGGACAGTTCGGGGGCGCAGTATTTT
TRBV28	-	-	TRBJ2-5	CASSFLRQPFQTQYF	TGTGCCAGCAGTTTTCTCCGACAGCCCTTCCAGACCCAGTACTTC
TRBV4-1	-	TRBD2	TRBJ2-1	CASSQENWRLAGANEQFF	TGCGCCAGCAGCCAAGAGAACTGGAGACTAGCGGGAGCGAATGAGCAGTTCTTC
TRBV30	-	TRBD1	TRBJ1-4	CAWSVKTTTGNNEKLFF	TGTGCCTGGAGTGTAAAAACAACGACAGGGAATAATGAAAAACTGTTTTTT
TRBV6-1	-	TRBD1	TRBJ2-7	CASGQGYEQYF	TGTGCCAGCGGACAGGGTTACGAGCAGTACTTC
TRBV25-1	-	-	TRBJ1-1	CASSEQGGDFLEAFF	TGTGCCAGCAGTGAGCAGGGAGGCGACTTCCTTGAAGCTTTCTTT
TRBV7-9	-	TRBD2	TRBJ2-7	CASSLAGGYEQYF	TGTGCCAGCAGTCTAGCGGGAGGTTACGAGCAGTACTTC
TRBV7-9	few	-	TRBJ2-7	CASSLGREQYF	TGTGCCAGCAGCTTGGGGAGGGAGCAGTACTTC
TRBV5-1	once	TRBD2	TRBJ2-4	CASSPREGVKNSQYF	TGCGCCAGCAGCCCCAGGGAGGGCGTCAAAAACAGTCAGTACTTC
TRBV2	-	TRBD1	TRBJ2-3	CASSEDRGVSTDTQYF	TGTGCCAGCAGTGAGGACAGGGGGGTTAGCACAGATACGCAGTATTTT
TRBV4-1	-	-	TRBJ1-6	CASSQDPSGSPLHF	TGCGCCAGCAGCCAAGATCCTTCCGGTTCACCCCTCCACTTT
TRBV5-1	-	-	TRBJ1-5	CASSLGPGEGQPQHF	TGCGCCAGCAGCTTGGGCCCAGGAGAGGGCCAGCCCCAGCATTTT
TRBV12-5	once	TRBD2	TRBJ2-1	CASGPGYTLLAGSYNEQFF	TGTGCTAGTGGTCCCGGATATACACTACTAGCGGGATCCTACAATGAGCAGTTCTTC
TRBV7-8	-	-	TRBJ2-3	CASSLGVQADTQYF	TGTGCCAGCAGCTTAGGGGTCCAGGCAGATACGCAGTATTTT
TRBV15	-	-	TRBJ1-5	CATSQQGPRNQPQHF	TGTGCCACCAGTCAACAGGGACCTCGCAATCAGCCCCAGCATTTT
TRBV7-6	-	TRBD1	TRBJ2-2	CASSLGQGFTGELFF	TGTGCCAGCAGCCTCGGACAGGGATTCACCGGGGAGCTGTTTTTT
TRBV27	-	-	TRBJ1-1	CASTLGGGRGTEAFF	TGTGCCAGCACTCTGGGAGGGGGGCGAGGGACTGAAGCTTTCTTT
TRBV4-2	-	TRBD2	TRBJ2-1	CASSQVWTSGPVGEQFF	TGTGCCAGCAGCCAAGTTTGGACTAGCGGGCCCGTCGGGGAGCAGTTCTTC
TRBV12-5	-	TRBD1	TRBJ2-1	CASGSGQGYNEQFF	TGTGCTAGTGGTTCGGGACAGGGGTACAATGAGCAGTTCTTC
TRBV18	-	TRBD1	TRBJ2-7	CASSPTGLGHEQYF	TGTGCCAGCTCACCGACAGGGCTGGGGCACGAGCAGTACTTC
TRBV7-3	-	TRBD1	TRBJ2-3	CASSLSGTGTDTQYF	TGTGCCAGCAGCTTAAGTGGGACAGGGACAGATACGCAGTATTTT
TRBV4-3	-	-	TRBJ2-6	CASSPDSLSGANVLTF	TGCGCCAGCAGCCCCGACAGTCTCTCTGGGGCCAACGTCCTGACTTTC
TRBV10-3	once	TRBD2	TRBJ2-5	CAISGQTSGRAETQYF	TGTGCCATCAGTGGGCAGACTAGCGGGAGGGCTGAGACCCAGTACTTC
TRBV5-4	-	-	TRBJ1-1	CASSLELISEAFF	TGTGCCAGCAGCTTGGAGCTAATTTCTGAAGCTTTCTTT
TRBV11-3	-	TRBD1	TRBJ1-1	CASSLGEGASTEAFF	TGTGCCAGCAGCTTAGGTGAGGGGGCGAGCACTGAAGCTTTCTTT
TRBV5-6	-	-	TRBJ2-6	CASSLAPGAGANVLTF	TGTGCCAGCAGCTTGGCCCCGGGGGCTGGGGCCAACGTCCTGACTTTC
TRBV10-1	-	TRBD1	TRBJ2-1	CASSSGDRGDNEQFF	TGCGCCAGCAGCTCCGGGGACAGGGGTGACAATGAGCAGTTCTTC